This T cell receptor (beta chain) was sequenced during a study of blood T cell repertoires in COVID-19. Study-wide background: Samples of COVID-19 (acute and convalescent) were obtained from the United States, Italy and Spain.

Per the original methods: Amplification of reference gene primers provided the estimated nucleated cell counts. Sequenced by immunoSEQ multiplex PCR; TCRdb stores in-frame clones only, minus some. The V and J calls and clone size were taken over from that table, and D and trimming were inferred from the DNA. The data contain 95,000 to 100,000 clones, 85% to 95% of them singletons. With 3 bases clipped from V and 5 bases from J, the junction kept 6 bases outside the gene matches. Germline lookup yields CDR1 SGHDN and CDR2 FVKESK. This CDR3 is built from 15 residues. The V and J genes are TRBV14 and TRBJ2-3, with TRBD1 matching 9 bases. The clonotype originates from a man aged 45-60 years with active COVID-19. Sample: peripheral blood. Here the CDR3 reads CASSQTTGGRDTQYF. CDR3 DNA sequence: TGTGCCAGCAGCCAGACGACAGGGGGGCGAGATACGCAGTATTTT.